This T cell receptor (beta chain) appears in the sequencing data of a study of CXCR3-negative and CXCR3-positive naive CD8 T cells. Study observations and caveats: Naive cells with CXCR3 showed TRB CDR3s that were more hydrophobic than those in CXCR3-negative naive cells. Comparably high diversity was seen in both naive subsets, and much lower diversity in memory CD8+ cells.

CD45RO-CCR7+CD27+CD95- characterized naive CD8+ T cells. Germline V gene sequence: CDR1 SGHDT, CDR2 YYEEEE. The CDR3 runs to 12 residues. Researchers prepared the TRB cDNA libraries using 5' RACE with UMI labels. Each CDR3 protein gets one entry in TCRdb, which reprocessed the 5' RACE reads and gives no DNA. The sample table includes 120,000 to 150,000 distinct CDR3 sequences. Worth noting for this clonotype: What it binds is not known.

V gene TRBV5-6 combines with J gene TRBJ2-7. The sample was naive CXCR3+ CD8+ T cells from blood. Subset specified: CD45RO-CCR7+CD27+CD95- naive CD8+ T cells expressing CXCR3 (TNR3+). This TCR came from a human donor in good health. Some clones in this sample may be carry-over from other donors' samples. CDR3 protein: CASSSDYYEQYF.